Described below is a single T cell receptor beta chain sequence and its context. Source study methods: Cell counts per sample came from amplifying reference gene primers. Profiling relied on immunoSEQ multiplex PCR, and the TCRdb table lists in-frame clones only, not all of them. The V and J calls and the clone size are those of that table, but D and trimming were determined from the DNA. The sample has around 70,000 clones; 80% to 85% are singletons. This record belongs to a study of blood T cell repertoires in COVID-19. Across the whole study: COVID-19 samples, acute and convalescent, were from the United States, Italy and Spain. Sample material is recorded as cDNA or gDNA derived from T cells, B-cell-depleted T cells, or PBMCs.

Germline CDR1 and CDR2: SGDLS and YYNGEE. There are 15 residues in the CDR3. Trimming at V came to 4 bases and at J to 2 bases, leaving 5 bases not matched to a gene. This clonotype was sampled from a woman between 55 and 75 years old with acute or convalescent COVID-19. Sequences were obtained from peripheral blood. This chain uses TRBV9 with TRBJ1-1; TRBD1 agrees at 10 bases. The CDR3 loop reads CASSPRQGANTEAFF. CDR3 bases: TGTGCCAGCAGCCCGCGACAGGGGGCCAACACTGAAGCTTTCTTT.